Included here is one T cell receptor (beta chain) sequence, with context. This sample was taken from a study of blood T cell repertoires in COVID-19. Overall study context: Acute and convalescent COVID-19 specimens originated in the United States, Italy and Spain. Sample material is recorded as cDNA or gDNA derived from T cells, B-cell-depleted T cells, or PBMCs.

Original handling: The assay estimated nucleated cells by amplifying reference gene primers. Sequencing was performed with immunoSEQ multiplex PCR; in TCRdb, only in-frame clones are kept and a portion is missing. V, J and clone size are those of that table, while D and trimming were read from the DNA. The table has some 160,000 clones, around 83% seen once. The CDR3 is 16 residues long. The V and J ends lost 5 bases and 2 bases respectively, with 16 bases between them. The germline gives CDR1 SGHVS, CDR2 FNYEAQ. The chain employs TRBV7-6 and TRBJ2-1; perhaps TRBD1 as D (5 bases). The receptor comes from a woman aged 70-85 years who had recovered from COVID-19. Sequencing input: peripheral blood. DNA of the CDR3: TGTGCCAGCAGCCCCCAGGGTGTTGGTCCCTACAATGAGCAGTTCTTC. Translating gives CASSPQGVGPYNEQFF.